These T cell receptor beta chains were read from a single sample in a study of OX40 agonist ivuxolimab in advanced cancers. Sequencing was performed with immunoSEQ multiplex PCR; in TCRdb, only in-frame clones are kept and a portion is missing. The sample includes tens of thousands of clones, 65% to 85% of them seen just once. The sequencing used CD4+ or CD8+ T cells sorted from blood, collected in a trial of the OX40 agonist ivuxolimab. The receptors derive from an adult with an advanced solid tumor such as melanoma, head and neck, liver or kidney cancer. Each CDR3 is given with its conserved first and last residue. The order of the fields is J gene, D gene, V gene, clone size, CDR3 protein, CDR3 DNA. D genes are given only for firm matches. Part of the rows lack a size; the others show once, few, many or a class for expanded clones.

J: TRBJ2-1
D: NA
V: TRBV4-2
size: NA
CDR3: CASSQDSRLGKDEQFF
DNA: TGTGCCAGCAGCCAAGATTCGAGACTAGGGAAGGATGAGCAGTTCTTC

J: TRBJ2-1
D: TRBD1
V: TRBV29-1
size: few
CDR3: CSVEGGQALNEQFF
DNA: TGCAGCGTTGAAGGGGGACAGGCTCTTAATGAGCAGTTCTTC

J: TRBJ1-1
D: TRBD1
V: TRBV9
size: NA
CDR3: CASSVGSGGGYQAFF
DNA: TGTGCCAGCAGCGTAGGGTCAGGGGGCGGTTATCAAGCTTTCTTT

J: TRBJ2-7
D: NA
V: TRBV5-4
size: once
CDR3: CASSFPGYHEQYF
DNA: TGTGCCAGCAGCTTTCCCGGGTACCACGAGCAGTACTTC

J: TRBJ2-7
D: NA
V: TRBV6-5
size: NA
CDR3: CASTPDRTPSYEQYF
DNA: TGTGCCAGCACCCCCGACAGAACCCCCTCCTACGAGCAGTACTTC

J: TRBJ2-2
D: TRBD1
V: TRBV6-5
size: once
CDR3: CASSSGTGGTGELFF
DNA: TGTGCCAGCAGTTCCGGGACAGGGGGCACCGGGGAGCTGTTTTTT

J: TRBJ2-2
D: NA
V: TRBV6-5
size: NA
CDR3: CASRSGTENTGELFF
DNA: TGTGCCAGCAGGTCCGGGACGGAGAACACCGGGGAGCTGTTTTTT

J: TRBJ1-5
D: NA
V: TRBV11-2
size: NA
CDR3: CASSYRGTHNQPQHF
DNA: TGTGCCAGCAGCTATCGTGGGACCCACAATCAGCCCCAGCATTTT

J: TRBJ2-7
D: TRBD2
V: TRBV7-2
size: NA
CDR3: CASSLVGTSGSYLSYEQYF
DNA: TGTGCCAGCAGCTTAGTCGGGACTAGCGGGAGTTACCTATCCTACGAGCAGTACTTC

J: TRBJ2-2
D: NA
V: TRBV7-9
size: NA
CDR3: CASSNYRTQGFGGELFF
DNA: TGTGCCAGCAGCAATTACAGGACACAGGGTTTTGGCGGGGAGCTGTTTTTT

J: TRBJ1-2
D: NA
V: TRBV4-1
size: few
CDR3: CASSQSTGSSGYTF
DNA: TGCGCCAGCAGCCAATCTACAGGGTCCTCTGGCTACACCTTC

J: TRBJ1-5
D: NA
V: TRBV6-5
size: NA
CDR3: CASRLQENSNQPQHF
DNA: TGTGCCAGCAGGCTACAGGAGAATAGCAATCAGCCCCAGCATTTT

J: TRBJ2-3
D: NA
V: TRBV6-5
size: NA
CDR3: CASSYYPGTDTQYF
DNA: TGTGCCAGCAGTTACTATCCAGGCACAGATACGCAGTATTTT

J: TRBJ1-2
D: NA
V: TRBV7-9
size: NA
CDR3: CASSSTGLNYGYTF
DNA: TGTGCCAGCAGCTCGACAGGACTAAACTATGGCTACACCTTC

J: TRBJ2-2
D: TRBD2
V: TRBV11-3
size: NA
CDR3: CASSRLILAGDRSNTGELFF
DNA: TGTGCCAGCAGCCGACTTATACTAGCGGGGGACCGTTCGAACACCGGGGAGCTGTTTTTT

J: TRBJ1-2
D: NA
V: TRBV30
size: NA
CDR3: CAWDLFRTLSRGYTF
DNA: TGTGCCTGGGACCTCTTTCGGACCCTCTCCCGTGGCTACACCTTC

J: TRBJ2-1
D: TRBD2
V: TRBV9
size: NA
CDR3: CASSVTSGYNEQFF
DNA: TGTGCCAGCAGCGTCACTAGCGGATACAATGAGCAGTTCTTC

J: TRBJ2-3
D: TRBD2
V: TRBV7-2
size: NA
CDR3: CASSSTSMLYF
DNA: TGTGCCAGCAGCTCGACTAGCATGTTGTATTTT

J: TRBJ1-4
D: NA
V: TRBV5-1
size: NA
CDR3: CASSLGTDLNEKLFF
DNA: TGCGCCAGCAGCTTGGGAACAGACCTGAATGAAAAACTGTTTTTT

J: TRBJ2-1
D: TRBD2
V: TRBV4-1
size: NA
CDR3: CASSQDMSSGRHEQFF
DNA: TGCGCCAGCAGCCAAGATATGTCTAGCGGGAGGCATGAGCAGTTCTTC

J: TRBJ2-1
D: NA
V: TRBV19
size: NA
CDR3: CASNSPSSYNEQFF
DNA: TGTGCCAGTAATTCCCCGAGCTCCTACAATGAGCAGTTCTTC

J: TRBJ2-2
D: TRBD1
V: TRBV7-9
size: NA
CDR3: CASSLPGTGAMRELFF
DNA: TGTGCCAGCAGCTTACCCGGGACAGGAGCCATGCGGGAGCTGTTTTTT

J: TRBJ1-6
D: NA
V: TRBV6-5
size: NA
CDR3: CASSYSSRVISPLHF
DNA: TGTGCCAGCAGTTACTCTTCGAGGGTCATTTCACCCCTCCACTTT

J: TRBJ2-7
D: NA
V: TRBV6-5
size: NA
CDR3: CASSYGPAGLLYEQYF
DNA: TGTGCCAGCAGTTACGGCCCCGCGGGACTCCTCTACGAGCAGTACTTC

J: TRBJ1-2
D: TRBD1
V: TRBV6-5
size: NA
CDR3: CASRPTGRGYTF
DNA: TGTGCCAGCAGGCCGACAGGGCGAGGCTACACCTTC

J: TRBJ1-6
D: NA
V: TRBV2
size: once
CDR3: CASSEDGLSPLHF
DNA: TGTGCCAGCAGTGAAGATGGGTTATCACCCCTCCACTTT

J: TRBJ2-3
D: NA
V: TRBV19
size: once
CDR3: CASSIGLGMTDTQYF
DNA: TGTGCCAGTAGTATAGGTTTAGGGATGACAGATACGCAGTATTTT

J: TRBJ2-7
D: NA
V: TRBV6-5
size: NA
CDR3: CASSYGRGASYEQYF
DNA: TGTGCCAGCAGTTATGGACGGGGGGCTTCCTACGAGCAGTACTTC

J: TRBJ1-4
D: TRBD1
V: TRBV29-1
size: NA
CDR3: CSVEVSPLAQGHSNEKLFF
DNA: TGCAGCGTTGAAGTTAGTCCGTTAGCACAGGGGCATTCTAATGAAAAACTGTTTTTT

J: TRBJ2-1
D: NA
V: TRBV11-1
size: NA
CDR3: CASSLGIASNEQFF
DNA: TGTGCCAGCAGCTTAGGGATAGCAAGCAATGAGCAGTTCTTC

J: TRBJ1-3
D: NA
V: TRBV9
size: NA
CDR3: CASSASTVYSGNTIYF
DNA: TGTGCCAGCAGCGCATCGACAGTATACTCTGGAAACACCATATATTTT

J: TRBJ1-1
D: NA
V: TRBV6-5
size: once
CDR3: CASSGTLNTEAFF
DNA: TGTGCCAGCAGCGGGACGCTGAACACTGAAGCTTTCTTT

J: TRBJ2-7
D: TRBD1
V: TRBV11-1
size: NA
CDR3: CASSRDRGAYEQYF
DNA: TGTGCCAGCAGCCGGGACAGGGGAGCCTACGAGCAGTACTTC

J: TRBJ1-4
D: NA
V: TRBV5-8
size: NA
CDR3: CASSLDSHYEKLFF
DNA: TGTGCCAGCAGCTTGGACAGCCACTATGAAAAACTGTTTTTT

J: TRBJ2-5
D: TRBD2
V: TRBV5-1
size: NA
CDR3: CASSAGAGRSAETQYF
DNA: TGCGCCAGCAGCGCGGGAGCGGGACGGTCCGCAGAGACCCAGTACTTC

J: TRBJ2-1
D: TRBD2
V: TRBV5-1
size: NA
CDR3: CASSKTLAGARNEQFF
DNA: TGCGCCAGCAGCAAGACGCTAGCGGGAGCACGCAATGAGCAGTTCTTC

J: TRBJ2-5
D: NA
V: TRBV2
size: NA
CDR3: CASSEKRTQETQYF
DNA: TGTGCCAGCAGTGAAAAGCGCACCCAAGAGACCCAGTACTTC

J: TRBJ2-7
D: NA
V: TRBV9
size: NA
CDR3: CASSSRDKLRGEQYF
DNA: TGTGCCAGCAGCTCACGGGACAAACTGAGGGGCGAGCAGTACTTC

J: TRBJ2-7
D: NA
V: TRBV6-1
size: once
CDR3: CASSLWDNTPHEQYF
DNA: TGTGCCAGCAGTTTGTGGGACAACACTCCCCACGAGCAGTACTTC

J: TRBJ1-2
D: NA
V: TRBV10-3
size: NA
CDR3: CATRDGGAGVYGYTF
DNA: TGTGCCACCCGTGACGGAGGGGCTGGAGTCTATGGCTACACCTTC

J: TRBJ2-1
D: NA
V: TRBV6-1
size: NA
CDR3: CASSEAKGGRQFF
DNA: TGTGCCAGCAGTGAAGCTAAGGGGGGGAGGCAGTTCTTC

J: TRBJ2-5
D: TRBD2
V: TRBV5-1
size: few
CDR3: CASSFGLAEETQYF
DNA: TGCGCCAGCAGCTTCGGACTAGCGGAAGAGACCCAGTACTTC

J: TRBJ1-5
D: NA
V: TRBV6-5
size: NA
CDR3: CASSPFGLSNQPQHF
DNA: TGTGCCAGCAGCCCCTTCGGTCTTAGCAATCAGCCCCAGCATTTT

J: TRBJ1-5
D: NA
V: TRBV6-5
size: NA
CDR3: CASSQGSLNQPQHF
DNA: TGTGCCAGCAGTCAAGGGAGTTTGAATCAGCCCCAGCATTTT

J: TRBJ2-5
D: NA
V: TRBV5-1
size: NA
CDR3: CASSSGVAGPETQYF
DNA: TGCGCCAGCAGCTCGGGGGTCGCGGGCCCGGAGACCCAGTACTTC

J: TRBJ2-3
D: NA
V: TRBV5-1
size: NA
CDR3: CASSFWGRDTQYF
DNA: TGCGCCAGCAGCTTTTGGGGCAGGGATACGCAGTATTTT

J: TRBJ1-3
D: NA
V: TRBV21-1
size: NA
CDR3: CASSKEIPGDTGNTIYF
DNA: TGTGCCAGCAGCAAAGAAATACCAGGGGACACTGGAAACACCATATATTTT

J: TRBJ2-1
D: TRBD1
V: TRBV2
size: NA
CDR3: CASSEARDSLTGYNEQFF
DNA: TGTGCCAGCAGTGAAGCACGGGACAGCCTAACAGGCTACAATGAGCAGTTCTTC

J: TRBJ1-1
D: NA
V: TRBV4-1
size: few
CDR3: CASSQSFRPIITEAFF
DNA: TGCGCCAGCAGCCAATCATTCAGGCCGATCATCACTGAAGCTTTCTTT

J: TRBJ2-5
D: TRBD2
V: TRBV6-1
size: NA
CDR3: CASSGGTSGIVPYETQYF
DNA: TGTGCCAGCAGTGGCGGGACTAGCGGGATCGTGCCATACGAGACCCAGTACTTC

J: TRBJ1-1
D: NA
V: TRBV11-3
size: NA
CDR3: CASSSPGATMNTEAFF
DNA: TGTGCCAGCAGCTCCCCCGGGGCTACAATGAACACTGAAGCTTTCTTT

J: TRBJ1-1
D: NA
V: TRBV11-3
size: NA
CDR3: CASASQTGSTEAFF
DNA: TGTGCCAGCGCCTCCCAAACAGGGAGCACTGAAGCTTTCTTT

J: TRBJ1-2
D: NA
V: TRBV11-2
size: NA
CDR3: CASSLDRHSDGYTF
DNA: TGTGCCAGCAGCTTAGATCGACACTCGGACGGCTACACCTTC

J: TRBJ2-4
D: NA
V: TRBV28
size: NA
CDR3: CASSLVAKNIQYF
DNA: TGTGCCAGCAGTCTTGTGGCCAAAAACATTCAGTACTTC

J: TRBJ2-3
D: TRBD2
V: TRBV4-1
size: NA
CDR3: CASSQDREGTDTQYF
DNA: TGCGCCAGCAGCCAAGACCGGGAGGGCACAGATACGCAGTATTTT